This T cell receptor beta chain is drawn from a study of T cells in Graves' hyperthyroidism and ophthalmopathy (dated by TCRdb to the late 2010s). Background on the whole study: Peripheral blood samples were taken at initial diagnosis, before any treatment was given. Once sampling was done, hyperthyroidism patients were given methimazole at a starting dose of 30 mg daily, whereas ophthalmopathy patients were given high-dose intravenous methylprednisolone. To identify TCR V-J signatures that set the groups apart, the researchers used a discovery cohort of roughly 100 patients, made up of some 41 with Graves' ophthalmopathy and 57 with stable Graves' hyperthyroidism. The 90 to 100 discovery patients were randomly divided into training and test sets at a 7:3 ratio. According to the paper, TCR Vbeta CDR3 sequencing was carried out on approximately 140 peripheral blood samples, which came from 40 to 45 ophthalmopathy, approximately 78 hyperthyroidism and roughly 17 progressor patients. Prospective prediction of ophthalmopathy was tested in an independent validation cohort of 18 hyperthyroidism patients and around 16 patients who later progressed to ophthalmopathy. Thyroid tissue and blood T-cell repertoires from roughly six Graves' hyperthyroidism patients were also compared in the study.

The TCR beta CDR3 regions were amplified from RNA transcripts. The first round of RT-PCR for the TCR CDR3 was performed with the HTBI primer set and the Qiagen OneStep RT-PCR kit. Libraries were constructed in a second round of multiplex PCR, after which size selection and purification were performed. Paired-end sequencing of the libraries was performed with 100 bp reads on an Illumina HiSeq2000. In the authors' own workflow: SOAPnuke was used to process the raw data, throwing out any read that contained adapters or uncalled bases, had a mean Phred below 15, or lacked an exact constant-primer or identifier match. COPE v1.2.5 was used to merge high-quality paired reads, and clonotypes were defined as unique nucleotide sequences. Clonotypes were aligned to IMGT TRBV, TRBD and TRBJ reference segments using MiTCR v1.1. The analysis included only V-J combinations with a frequency above 0.0001, which together covered 98% to 99.2% of the repertoires. A TCS score was defined as the ratio of F50 (clonal expansion) to E x V (chaos), with BLOSUM62-based TCRdist applied between CDR3 peptides within each V-J. Welch's t-statistics and random forest reduced approximately 520 V-J features to 13, which were used in a naive Bayes classifier (R e1071). TCRdb handled the public reads itself, with Q25 trimming in fastp and clone calling in MiXCR, and kept productive beta chains. All rows with the same CDR3 protein become a single entry with the most common DNA and genes. The V and J calls were determined by TCRdb, not by the authors. The sample data list more than 350,000 distinct CDR3 sequences, and approximately 14% of these were observed just once. Roughly 19% of the sample belongs to the ten largest clones.

Here is what the overall study found, with its caveats: Sample size was not statistically predetermined, and blinding of investigators to group allocation was not performed. Ophthalmopathy was separated from stable hyperthyroidism by a 13 V-J signature model, with approximately 85% sensitivity and 81% to 82% specificity obtained in cross-validation and 80%/75% obtained in testing. Blood samples also contained most of the expanded thyroid clonotypes (frequency above 0.001), which suggests that blood repertoires may reflect thyroid immune responses. During validation, the model predicted progression to ophthalmopathy a median of about 6.5 months ahead of onset, with almost 71% sensitivity and 72% to 80% specificity.

Note on this clonotype: There is no known antigen for this receptor. The sample holds no much larger clone one base away, and base qualities are not on file.

The germline V gene gives CDR1 as SQVTM and CDR2 as ANQGSEA. Germline trimming amounts to 1 base on V and 2 bases on J, with 1 as the count of junction bases outside the gene matches. The CDR3 has 14 amino acids, counting the end cysteine and phenylalanine. Just the 42-base CDR3 DNA is kept, in frame starting at base 1. Moderately to severely active disease, a Clinical Activity Score of at least 3, a NOSPECS grade of at least 4, and a duration under 3 months were present in ophthalmopathy patients. Patients with uncontrolled infections, other autoimmune diseases, pregnancy or lactation were excluded. Diagnoses relied on clinical symptoms, serum thyroxine and TRAb, thyroid ultrasound and orbital computed tomography. Ficoll-Paque density gradient centrifugation was used to isolate PBMCs from 10 ml of fresh peripheral blood. Trizol reagent was used to extract total RNA, and RNA quality was then checked on an Agilent 2100 Bioanalyzer.

Recombination joined TRBV29-1 with TRBJ2-3; 9 central nucleotides agree with TRBD2. The clonotype was recovered from a woman aged 60-70 years with Graves' ophthalmopathy. Material for sequencing was blood. The nucleotides are TGCAGCGTTGAAGGGACTAGCGCCACAGATACGCAGTATTTT. The translation is CSVEGTSATDTQYF.